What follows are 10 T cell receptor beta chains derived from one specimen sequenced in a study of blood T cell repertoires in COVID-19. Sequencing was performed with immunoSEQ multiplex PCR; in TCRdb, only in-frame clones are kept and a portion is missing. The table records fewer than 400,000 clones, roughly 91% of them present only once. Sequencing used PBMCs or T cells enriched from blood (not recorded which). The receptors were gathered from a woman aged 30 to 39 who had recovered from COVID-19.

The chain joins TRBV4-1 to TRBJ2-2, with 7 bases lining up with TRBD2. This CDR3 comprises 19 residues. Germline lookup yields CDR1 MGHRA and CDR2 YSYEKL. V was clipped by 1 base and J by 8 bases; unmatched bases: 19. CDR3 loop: CASSQVIGLRLAPRGELFF. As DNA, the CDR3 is TGCGCCAGCAGCCAAGTCATCGGCCTCAGACTAGCCCCTCGGGGGGAGCTGTTTTTT.

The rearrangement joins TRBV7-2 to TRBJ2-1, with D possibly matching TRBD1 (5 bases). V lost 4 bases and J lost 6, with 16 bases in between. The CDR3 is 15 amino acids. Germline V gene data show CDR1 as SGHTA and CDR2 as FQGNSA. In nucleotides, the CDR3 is TGTGCCAGCAGCTCAAGGGGCCTACCCATCAATGAGCAGTTCTTC. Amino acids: CASSSRGLPINEQFF.

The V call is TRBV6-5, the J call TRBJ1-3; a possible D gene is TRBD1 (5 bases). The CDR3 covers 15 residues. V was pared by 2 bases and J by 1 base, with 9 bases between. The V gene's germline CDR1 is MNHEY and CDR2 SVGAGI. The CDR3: CASSYNGGSGNTIYF. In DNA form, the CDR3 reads TGTGCCAGCAGTTACAACGGGGGGTCTGGAAACACCATATATTTT.

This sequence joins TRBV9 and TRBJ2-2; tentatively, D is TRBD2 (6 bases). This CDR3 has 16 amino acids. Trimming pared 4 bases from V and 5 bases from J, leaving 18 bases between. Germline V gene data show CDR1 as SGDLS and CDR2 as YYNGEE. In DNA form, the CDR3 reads TGTGCCAGCAGCCCCCAACCGGGGGTCTGGACCGGGGAGCTGTTTTTT. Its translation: CASSPQPGVWTGELFF.

CDR3 protein: CASTHAGAGYEQYF. In DNA form, the CDR3 reads TGTGCCAGCACTCACGCAGGGGCGGGTTACGAGCAGTACTTC. V usage is TRBV28 and J usage is TRBJ2-7, with a possible D match to TRBD1 (6 bases). CDR1 is MDHEN and CDR2 is SYDVKM in the germline V gene. V was cut by 7 bases and J by 4 bases, with 17 bases left in between. This CDR3 is 14 amino acids long.

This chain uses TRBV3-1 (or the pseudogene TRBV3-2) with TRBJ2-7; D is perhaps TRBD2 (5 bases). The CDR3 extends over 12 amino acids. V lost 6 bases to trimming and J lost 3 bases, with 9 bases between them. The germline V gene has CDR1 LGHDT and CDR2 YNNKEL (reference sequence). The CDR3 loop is CASSVGVYEQYF. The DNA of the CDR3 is TGTGCCAGCAGTGTGGGAGTCTACGAGCAGTACTTC.

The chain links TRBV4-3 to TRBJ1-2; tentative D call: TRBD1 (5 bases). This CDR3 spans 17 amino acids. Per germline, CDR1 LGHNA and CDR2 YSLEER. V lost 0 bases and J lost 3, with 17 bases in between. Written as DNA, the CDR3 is TGCGCCAGCAGCCAAGATCTGCAGGGATCGGTTCACTATGGCTACACCTTC. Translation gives CASSQDLQGSVHYGYTF.

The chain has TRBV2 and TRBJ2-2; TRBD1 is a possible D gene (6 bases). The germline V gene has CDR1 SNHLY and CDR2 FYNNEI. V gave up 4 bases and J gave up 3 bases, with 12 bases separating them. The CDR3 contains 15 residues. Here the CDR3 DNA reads TGTGCCAGCAGTGCCGGGACACACTACACCGGGGAGCTGTTTTTT. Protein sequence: CASSAGTHYTGELFF.

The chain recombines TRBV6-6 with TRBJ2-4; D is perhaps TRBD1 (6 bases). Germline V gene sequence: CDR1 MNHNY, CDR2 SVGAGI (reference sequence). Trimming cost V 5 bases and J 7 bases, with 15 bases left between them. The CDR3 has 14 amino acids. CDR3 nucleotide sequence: TGTGCCAGCAGTCCCCGCCGGACAGATAACATTCAGTACTTC. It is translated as CASSPRRTDNIQYF.

The CDR3 DNA reads as TGTGCCAGCAGTACGACAGGGCATACGGGTGGCTACACCTTC. It translates to CASSTTGHTGGYTF. The rearrangement links TRBV6-2 or TRBV6-3 to TRBJ1-2; 7 bases align to TRBD1. Germline CDR1 reads MNHEY; CDR2 reads SVGEGT. This CDR3 is built from 14 residues. Losses at the gene ends were 5 bases for V and 7 bases for J; bases not matched to a gene: 10.